This is a list of T cell receptor beta chains from one sample in a study of neoadjuvant anti-PD-1 for oral cavity cancer. Some clones are missing from TCRdb's copy, which holds only in-frame ones; the method was immunoSEQ multiplex PCR. This table holds around 20,000 clones, 65% to 85% found once. The material sequenced was PBMCs, taken before nivolumab (anti-PD-1) treatment. The receptors derive from a person aged 35-80 years with oral cavity squamous cell carcinoma. The CDR3 runs from the conserved cysteine through the conserved F or W. D genes are given only for firm matches. Only some rows state a clone size, as once, few, many or a class for expanded clones.

j_call,d_call,clone_size,v_call,cdr3_nt,cdr3_aa
TRBJ2-1,-,-,TRBV7-8,TGTGCCAGCAGCTTTGGCGGCGGTGGGGATGAGCAGTTCTTC,CASSFGGGGDEQFF
TRBJ2-3,TRBD1,-,TRBV5-1,TGCGCCAGCAGCCACGCGGGACAGGGGCGACAAATGGATACGCAGTATTTT,CASSHAGQGRQMDTQYF
TRBJ2-3,-,-,TRBV7-2,TGTGCCAGCAGAGACACAGGGAACGATACGCAGTATTTT,CASRDTGNDTQYF
TRBJ2-7,-,once,TRBV6-1,TGTGCCAGCAGTGATGGACCCCTCGACCCCTCCTACGAGCAGTACTTC,CASSDGPLDPSYEQYF
TRBJ2-3,-,few,TRBV11-3,TGTGCCAGCATCGAGTGGACCAGATCTCCGACAGATACGCAGTATTTT,CASIEWTRSPTDTQYF
TRBJ2-2,-,-,TRBV6-5,TGTGCCAGCAGTGAGGGGGAGACCGGGGAGCTGTTTTTT,CASSEGETGELFF
TRBJ2-5,-,-,TRBV19,TGTGCCAGTAGTATAGGGGGTCAAGGGGAGACCCAGTACTTC,CASSIGGQGETQYF
TRBJ1-2,-,few,TRBV27,TGTGCCAGCAGTTCCGGATCATACTATGGCTACACCTTC,CASSSGSYYGYTF
TRBJ2-7,-,few,TRBV7-8,TGTGCCAGCAGCCGTCTCGTTGGGGAGCGTGGCTACGAGCAGTACTTC,CASSRLVGERGYEQYF
TRBJ2-6,-,-,TRBV30,TGTGCCTGGAGTCCATTCAACGTCCTGACTTTC,CAWSPFNVLTF
TRBJ1-5,-,-,TRBV10-3,TGTGCCATCAGTGAGGGGGCTGACAACCAGCCCCAGCATTTT,CAISEGADNQPQHF
TRBJ2-7,TRBD2,-,TRBV10-2,TGCGCCAGCAGTGCCGGGACTAGGGGGTTTGAGCAGTACTTC,CASSAGTRGFEQYF
TRBJ2-7,-,once,TRBV5-6,TGTGCCAGCAGCTTGTCGGGGCAGGGTTACGAGCAGTACTTC,CASSLSGQGYEQYF
TRBJ1-2,-,-,TRBV28,TGTGCCAGCAGTTTCCGAGGGGATTACTATGGCTACACCTTC,CASSFRGDYYGYTF
TRBJ2-7,-,-,TRBV10-3,TGTGCCAGCTCGGGAGTCGCCAACGAGCAGTACTTC,CASSGVANEQYF
TRBJ2-5,-,-,TRBV12-5,TGTGCTAGTGGCCAAGAGGGACCGGGCGAAGAGACCCAGTACTTC,CASGQEGPGEETQYF
TRBJ2-5,TRBD2,few,TRBV10-3,TGTGCCATCAGTGGTTCGGCGGGAGGCAGTGGTGGTGAGACCCAGTACTTC,CAISGSAGGSGGETQYF
TRBJ1-5,-,-,TRBV30,TGTGCCTGGCAGGGTTACGGTCAGCCCCAGCATTTT,CAWQGYGQPQHF
TRBJ2-7,-,-,TRBV27,TGTGCCAGCAGTTTGGTAATACGGCCTTCCTACGAGCAGTACTTC,CASSLVIRPSYEQYF
TRBJ2-3,-,-,TRBV19,TGTGCCAGTAGTATAGGGGCGTGGGGCACAGATACGCAGTATTTT,CASSIGAWGTDTQYF
TRBJ2-7,-,-,TRBV6-6,TGTGCCAGCAGTGTCCAGGGGAAAATCTACGAGCAGTACTTC,CASSVQGKIYEQYF
TRBJ2-1,TRBD1,-,TRBV5-8,TGTGCCAGCAGCCCGACCGGGACAGGGAGATACAATGAGCAGTTCTTC,CASSPTGTGRYNEQFF
TRBJ1-4,-,-,TRBV11-2,TGTGCCAGCAGCTTAGGACAGGTCTATAATGAAAAACTGTTTTTT,CASSLGQVYNEKLFF
TRBJ2-6,-,-,TRBV10-3,TGTGCCATCAGTGAGGTGACCGGGGCCAACGTCCTGACTTTC,CAISEVTGANVLTF
TRBJ2-2,TRBD2,few,TRBV28,TGTGCCAGCAGTTTCCCAGCGGGAGGATTCGCGAACACCGGGGAGCTGTTTTTT,CASSFPAGGFANTGELFF
TRBJ2-7,-,-,TRBV6-1,TGTGCCAGCAGTCTTAGTAATCCGAGCTCCTACGAGCAGTACTTC,CASSLSNPSSYEQYF
TRBJ1-5,-,few,TRBV28,TGTGCCCCCAGGGGCGCTTCCCCACAGCCCCAGCATTTT,CAPRGASPQPQHF
TRBJ1-3,-,-,TRBV6-6,TGTGCCAGCACCCGTACCTCTGGAAACACCATATATTTT,CASTRTSGNTIYF
TRBJ1-5,-,-,TRBV6-6,TGTGCCAGCGGACAGTTTAATCAGCCCCAGCATTTT,CASGQFNQPQHF
TRBJ1-3,-,-,TRBV5-1,TGCGCCAGCAGCTTGGAGGTAGTAGGGACTACCTCTGGAAACACCATATATTTT,CASSLEVVGTTSGNTIYF
TRBJ2-7,TRBD2,-,TRBV5-1,TGCGCCAGCAGAGCGGGGCTCTACGAGCAGTACTTC,CASRAGLYEQYF
TRBJ2-7,-,-,TRBV28,TGTGCCAGCAGTTTAGGTGGGGGCAGCTCCTACGAGCAGTACTTC,CASSLGGGSSYEQYF
TRBJ2-5,TRBD2,-,TRBV15,TGTGCCACCAGCACTACGCGGGCGGGAGGAGACGGAGAGACCCAGTACTTC,CATSTTRAGGDGETQYF
TRBJ1-2,-,few,TRBV28,TGTGCCAGCAGTTCGGGAAGCTCTGGCTACACCTTC,CASSSGSSGYTF
TRBJ1-4,-,-,TRBV9,TGTGCCAGCAGCGTAGGAGGGGGGTTGAGCGAAAAACTGTTTTTT,CASSVGGGLSEKLFF
TRBJ1-1,-,-,TRBV5-1,TGCGCCAGCAGCTTAACAGGGTGGTTGGACACTGAAGCTTTCTTT,CASSLTGWLDTEAFF
TRBJ2-1,-,-,TRBV7-3,TGTGCCAGCAGATTGGGGGGACAGATTGGCAATGAGCAGTTCTTC,CASRLGGQIGNEQFF
TRBJ2-1,-,-,TRBV14,TGTGCCAGCAGCCAAGCGGTTCGTGGGAGTAGTAGGAATGAGCAGTTCTTC,CASSQAVRGSSRNEQFF
TRBJ1-2,-,-,TRBV6-5,TGTGCCAGCAGCTCCGGGACGGACTTCTCCGGCTACACCTTC,CASSSGTDFSGYTF
TRBJ2-7,-,-,TRBV29-1,TGCAGCGTTGAAGATTCCCTTTCCTACGAGCAGTACTTC,CSVEDSLSYEQYF
TRBJ2-3,-,-,TRBV28,TGTGCCAGCAGTTTTGGTAGGGGGGGGCCAGATACGCAGTATTTT,CASSFGRGGPDTQYF
TRBJ2-7,-,-,TRBV9,TGTGCCAGCAGCGCCGGGAGTACCAACGAGCAGTACTTC,CASSAGSTNEQYF
TRBJ2-5,-,-,TRBV7-7,TGTGCTAGCAGCCTGGGACGGTTCCAAGAGACCCAGTACTTC,CASSLGRFQETQYF
TRBJ2-6,-,-,TRBV5-1,TGCGCCAGCAGCTTGGCAGGGGGGAGCTCTGGGGCCAACGTCCTGACTTTC,CASSLAGGSSGANVLTF
TRBJ2-7,-,-,TRBV29-1,TGCAGCGTTGAAACGGACGGGCGCGGGCAGTACTTC,CSVETDGRGQYF
TRBJ1-2,-,-,TRBV19,TGTGCCAGTAAGGGTCCGAACTATGGCTACACCTTC,CASKGPNYGYTF
TRBJ2-7,-,-,TRBV5-4,TGTGCCAGCACGGAAGACACGAGCTACGAGCAGTACTTC,CASTEDTSYEQYF
TRBJ2-7,TRBD2,-,TRBV19,TGTGCCAGTAGCCAAACGTTACCCCCATGGACTAGCGGGATCGACGAGCAGTACTTC,CASSQTLPPWTSGIDEQYF
TRBJ2-7,TRBD1,few,TRBV10-2,TGCGCCAGCAGTGAAGGGACAGCCCTCTCCTACGAGCAGTACTTC,CASSEGTALSYEQYF